This T cell receptor (beta chain) was sequenced in a study of cytomegalovirus exposure and HLA in healthy donors. The CDR3 length is 14 residues. The V end was cut by 3 bases, the J end by 9 bases, with 15 bases between. The germline CDR1 and CDR2 sequences are MNHEY and SMNVEV (reference sequence). Primers: 60 Vbeta forward and 13 Jbeta reverse. In the original workflow: Roughly 83 million unique TCR beta chains, roughly 11 million of them shared, were counted by a later analysis. The data were produced by immunoSEQ multiplex PCR, yet TCRdb's version contains in-frame clones alone and is incomplete. V, J and clone size were drawn from that table, and D and trimming were deduced from the DNA. The specimen's table records 75,000 to 85,000 clones. General study results and limits: In a later analysis, HLA-C alleles had the fewest associated TCRs, DRB1 alleles the most.

Points on this clone: As yet, its antigen is unknown.

This clonotype was obtained from a man aged 50-59 years in good health and CMV-seronegative. The gene calls are TRBV27 and TRBJ2-1; possibly TRBD1 for D (6 bases). Sequenced material: PBMCs. The CDR3 coding sequence is TGTGCCAGCAGTTTGAACGGACAGCCAGGTGAGCAGTTCTTC. Protein product: CASSLNGQPGEQFF.